Listed below are T cell receptor beta chains from one sample, sequenced in a study of CD8+ T cells in alopecia areata. Only in-frame clones appear in the TCRdb table, and some are missing; sequencing was by immunoSEQ multiplex PCR. The sample has over 100,000 clones, around 53% seen once. This material consisted of CD8+ T cells sorted from blood, taken at week 24, from a patient treated with tofacitinib. The receptor source for this set is a human donor with alopecia areata. The CDR3 runs from the conserved cysteine through the conserved F or W. Each record gives: J gene, V gene, D gene, clone size, CDR3 DNA, CDR3 protein. D genes are given only for firm matches. Not all rows give a size; the values are once, few, many and, for expanded clones, a class.

TRBJ2-7	TRBV2	NA	NA	TGTGCCACCAGGAGGGGGGCGACCTACGAGCAGTACTTC	CATRRGATYEQYF
TRBJ2-7	TRBV4-3	NA	NA	TGCGCCAGCAGGAGGTGGGTGGCGAGCAACGAGCAGTACTTC	CASRRWVASNEQYF
TRBJ1-2	TRBV5-6	TRBD1	NA	TGTGCCAGCAGCCGTCAGGGGGTCGGCTACACCTTC	CASSRQGVGYTF
TRBJ2-6	TRBV7-9	TRBD1	NA	TGTGCCAGCAGCGTTATACCGGGACAGGGCTACTCTGGGGCCAACGTCCTGACTTTC	CASSVIPGQGYSGANVLTF
TRBJ2-7	TRBV18	NA	few	TGTGCCAGCTCACCACGGGACGGGATCTACGAGCAGTACTTC	CASSPRDGIYEQYF
TRBJ2-2	TRBV30	TRBD2	NA	TGTGCCTGGAACCCCCGGGGGGACACCGGGGAGCTGTTTTTT	CAWNPRGDTGELFF
TRBJ1-3	TRBV9	NA	NA	TGTGCCAGCAGCGCCTCCCGGGACGTCTCTGGAAACACCATATATTTT	CASSASRDVSGNTIYF
TRBJ1-1	TRBV29-1	NA	NA	TGCAGCCCGACTAACGAGGGGGTGACTGAAGCTTTCTTT	CSPTNEGVTEAFF
TRBJ2-2	TRBV6-1	TRBD1	NA	TGTGCCAGCAGTGAGGGACAGGGAGGCGGGGAGCTGTTTTTT	CASSEGQGGGELFF
TRBJ1-2	TRBV27	NA	NA	TGTGCCAGCAGTTTTCGAAGGGAACTGCCGTATGGCTACACCTTC	CASSFRRELPYGYTF
TRBJ1-1	TRBV10-3	NA	NA	TGTGCCATCAGTGAAGGCGAGGTAGCTTTCTTT	CAISEGEVAFF
TRBJ2-5	TRBV30	TRBD2	NA	TGTGCCTTAAGCGGGGGACACGGGGTGTCAGAGACCCAGTACTTC	CALSGGHGVSETQYF
TRBJ2-1	TRBV5-6	TRBD2	few	TGTGCCAGCAGCTTACCTAGCGGGGGGACCAATGAGCAGTTCTTC	CASSLPSGGTNEQFF